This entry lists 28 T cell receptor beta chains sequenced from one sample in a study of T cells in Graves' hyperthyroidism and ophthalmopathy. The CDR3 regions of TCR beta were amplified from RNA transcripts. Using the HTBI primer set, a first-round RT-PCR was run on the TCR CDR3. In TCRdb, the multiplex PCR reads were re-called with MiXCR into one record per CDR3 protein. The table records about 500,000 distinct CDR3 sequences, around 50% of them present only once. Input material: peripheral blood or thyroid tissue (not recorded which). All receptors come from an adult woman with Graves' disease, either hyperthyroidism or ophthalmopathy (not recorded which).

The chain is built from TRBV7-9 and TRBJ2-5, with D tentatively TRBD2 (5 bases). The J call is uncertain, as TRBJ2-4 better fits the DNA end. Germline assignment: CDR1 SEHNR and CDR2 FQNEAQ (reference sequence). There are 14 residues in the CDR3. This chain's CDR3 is CASSIDTWGDIQYF. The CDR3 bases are TGTGCCAGCAGCATTGACACATGGGGAGACATTCAGTACTTC.

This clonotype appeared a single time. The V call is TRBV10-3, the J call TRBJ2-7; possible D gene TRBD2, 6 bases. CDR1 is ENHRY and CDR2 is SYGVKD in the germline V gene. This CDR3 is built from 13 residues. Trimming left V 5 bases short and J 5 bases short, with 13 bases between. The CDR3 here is CAISPGTGDEQYF. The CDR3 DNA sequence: TGTGCCATCAGTCCCGGGACTGGGGACGAGCAGTACTTC.

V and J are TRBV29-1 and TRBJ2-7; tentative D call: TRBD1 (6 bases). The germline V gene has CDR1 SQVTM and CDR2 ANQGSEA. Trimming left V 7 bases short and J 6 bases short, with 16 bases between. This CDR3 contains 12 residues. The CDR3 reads CSARDTWGEQYF. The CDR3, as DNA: TGCAGCGCCCGGGACACCTGGGGCGAGCAGTACTTC.

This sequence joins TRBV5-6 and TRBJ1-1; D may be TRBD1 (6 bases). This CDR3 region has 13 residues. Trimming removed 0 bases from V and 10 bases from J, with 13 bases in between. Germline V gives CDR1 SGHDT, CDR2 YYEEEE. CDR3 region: CASSLGGALLAFF. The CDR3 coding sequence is TGTGCCAGCAGCTTGGGGGGGGCGCTTTTAGCTTTCTTT.

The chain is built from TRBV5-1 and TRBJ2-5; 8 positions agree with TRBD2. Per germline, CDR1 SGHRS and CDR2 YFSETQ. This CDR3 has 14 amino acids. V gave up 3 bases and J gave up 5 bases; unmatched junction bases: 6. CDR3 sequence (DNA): TGCGCCAGCAGCTCGGGACTAGGAGATGAGACCCAGTACTTC. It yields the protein CASSSGLGDETQYF. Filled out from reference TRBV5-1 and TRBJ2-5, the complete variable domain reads KAGVTQTPRYLIKTRGQQVTLSCSPISGHRSVSWYQQTPGQGLQFLFEYFSETQRNKGNFPGRFSGRQFSNSRSEMNVSTLELGDSALYLCASSSGLGDETQYFGPGTRLLVL.

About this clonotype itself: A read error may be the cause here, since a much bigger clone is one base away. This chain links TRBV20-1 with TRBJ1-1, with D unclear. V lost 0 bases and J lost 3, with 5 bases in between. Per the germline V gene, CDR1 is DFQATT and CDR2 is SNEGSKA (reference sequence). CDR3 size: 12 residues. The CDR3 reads CSAREGYTEAFF. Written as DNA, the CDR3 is TGCAGTGCTAGAGAGGGATACACTGAAGCTTTCTTT.

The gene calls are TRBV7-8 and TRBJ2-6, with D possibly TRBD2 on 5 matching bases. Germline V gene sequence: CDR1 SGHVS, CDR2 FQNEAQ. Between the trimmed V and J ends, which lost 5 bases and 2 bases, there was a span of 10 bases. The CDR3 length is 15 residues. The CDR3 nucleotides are TGTGCCAGCAGCCCCCGGGAAACTGGGGCCAACGTCCTGACTTTC. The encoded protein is CASSPRETGANVLTF. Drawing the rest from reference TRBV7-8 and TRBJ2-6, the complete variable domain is GAGVSQSPRYKVAKRGQDVALRCDPISGHVSLFWYQQALGQGPEFLTYFQNEAQLDKSGLPSDRFFAERPEGSVSTLKIQRTQQEDSAVYLCASSPRETGANVLTFGAGSRLTVL.

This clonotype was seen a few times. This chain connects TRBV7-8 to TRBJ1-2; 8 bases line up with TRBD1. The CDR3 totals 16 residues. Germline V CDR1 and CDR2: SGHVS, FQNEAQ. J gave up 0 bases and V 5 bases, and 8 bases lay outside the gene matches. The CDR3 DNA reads TGTGCCAGCAGCGCAGGAGGACAGGGCCCTAACTATGGCTACACCTTC. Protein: CASSAGGQGPNYGYTF.

CDR3 sequence reads: CASSYGSGLDEQYF. DNA of the CDR3: TGTGCCAGCAGCTACGGATCCGGGTTGGACGAGCAGTACTTC. V usage is TRBV7-2 and J usage is TRBJ2-7, with D unresolved. The CDR3 is made up of 14 amino acids. Germline assignment: CDR1 SGHTA and CDR2 FQGNSA. V was clipped by 4 bases and J by 5 bases, with 15 bases between them. Drawing the rest from reference TRBV7-2 and TRBJ2-7, the complete variable domain is GAGVSQSPSNKVTEKGKDVELRCDPISGHTALYWYRQSLGQGLEFLIYFQGNSAPDKSGLPSDRFSAERTGGSVSTLTIQRTQQEDSAVYLCASSYGSGLDEQYFGPGTRLTVT.

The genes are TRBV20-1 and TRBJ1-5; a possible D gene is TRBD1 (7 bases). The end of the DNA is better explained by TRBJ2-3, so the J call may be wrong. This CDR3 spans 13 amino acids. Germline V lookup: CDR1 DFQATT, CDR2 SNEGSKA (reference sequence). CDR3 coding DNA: TGCAGTGCTGGAAAGACAGGGAGGCAGCCCCAGTATTTT. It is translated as CSAGKTGRQPQYF.

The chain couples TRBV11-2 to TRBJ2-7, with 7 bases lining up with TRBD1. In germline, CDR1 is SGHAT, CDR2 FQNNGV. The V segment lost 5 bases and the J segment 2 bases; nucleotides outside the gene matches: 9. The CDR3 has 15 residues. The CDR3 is CASSPRGQRAYEQYF. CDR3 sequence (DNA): TGTGCCAGCAGCCCAAGGGGACAGAGAGCCTACGAGCAGTACTTC.

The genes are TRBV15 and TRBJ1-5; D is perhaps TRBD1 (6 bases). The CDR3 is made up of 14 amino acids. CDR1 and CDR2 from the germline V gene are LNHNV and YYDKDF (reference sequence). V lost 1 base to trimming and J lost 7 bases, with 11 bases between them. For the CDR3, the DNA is TGTGCCACCAGCAGAGGCGGCAGGGGACAGCCCCAGCATTTT. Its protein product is CATSRGGRGQPQHF.

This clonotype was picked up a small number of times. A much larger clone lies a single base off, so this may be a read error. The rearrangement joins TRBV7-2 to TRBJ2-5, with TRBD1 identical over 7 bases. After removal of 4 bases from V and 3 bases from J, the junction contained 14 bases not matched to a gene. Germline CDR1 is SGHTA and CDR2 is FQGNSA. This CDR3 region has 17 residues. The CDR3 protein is CASSSRMGAGGEETQYF. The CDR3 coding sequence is TGTGCCAGCAGCTCACGTATGGGGGCAGGGGGAGAAGAGACCCAGTACTTC. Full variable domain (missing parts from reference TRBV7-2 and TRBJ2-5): GAGVSQSPSNKVTEKGKDVELRCDPISGHTALYWYRQSLGQGLEFLIYFQGNSAPDKSGLPSDRFSAERTGGSVSTLTIQRTQQEDSAVYLCASSSRMGAGGEETQYFGPGTRLLVL.

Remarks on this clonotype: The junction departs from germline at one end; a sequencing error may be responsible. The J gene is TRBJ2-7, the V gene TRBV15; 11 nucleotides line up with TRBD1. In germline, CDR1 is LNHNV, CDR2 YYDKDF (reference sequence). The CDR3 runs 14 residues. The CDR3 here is CATGRAGTGGEQYF. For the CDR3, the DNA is TGTGCCACCGGCAGAGCCGGGACAGGGGGCGAGCAGTACTTC.

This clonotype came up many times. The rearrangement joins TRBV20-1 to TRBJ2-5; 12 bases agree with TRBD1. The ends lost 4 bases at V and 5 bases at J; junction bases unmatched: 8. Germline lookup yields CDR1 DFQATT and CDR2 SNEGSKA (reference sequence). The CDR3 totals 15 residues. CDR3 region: CSATPGTGGGETQYF. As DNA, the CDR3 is TGCAGTGCTACCCCCGGGACAGGGGGCGGGGAGACCCAGTACTTC.

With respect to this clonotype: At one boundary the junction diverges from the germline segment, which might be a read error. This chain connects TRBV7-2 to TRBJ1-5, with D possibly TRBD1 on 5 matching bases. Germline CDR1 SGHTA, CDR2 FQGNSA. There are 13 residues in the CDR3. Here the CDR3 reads CASSIQEYQPQHF. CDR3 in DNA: TGTGCCAGCAGCATACAGGAATATCAGCCCCAACATTTT.

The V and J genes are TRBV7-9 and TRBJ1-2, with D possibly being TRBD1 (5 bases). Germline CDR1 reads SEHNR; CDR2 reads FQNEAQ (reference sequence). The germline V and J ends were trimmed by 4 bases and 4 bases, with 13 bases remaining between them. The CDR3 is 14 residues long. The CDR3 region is CASSSGADIYGYTF. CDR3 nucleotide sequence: TGTGCCAGCAGCTCCGGGGCTGACATCTATGGCTACACCTTC. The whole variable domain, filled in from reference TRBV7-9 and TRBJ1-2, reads DTGVSQNPRHKITKRGQNVTFRCDPISEHNRLYWYRQTLGQGPEFLTYFQNEAQLEKSRLLSDRFSAERPKGSFSTLEIQRTEQGDSAMYLCASSSGADIYGYTFGSGTRLTVV.

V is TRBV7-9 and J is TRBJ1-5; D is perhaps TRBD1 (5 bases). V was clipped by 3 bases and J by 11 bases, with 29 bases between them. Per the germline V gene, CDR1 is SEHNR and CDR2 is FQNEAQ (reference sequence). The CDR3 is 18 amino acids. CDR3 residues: CASSLGPPSGATQETQHF. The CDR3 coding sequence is TGTGCCAGCAGCTTGGGGCCCCCTAGCGGGGCTACACAAGAGACCCAGCATTTT. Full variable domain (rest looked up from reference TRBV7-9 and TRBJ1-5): DTGVSQNPRHKITKRGQNVTFRCDPISEHNRLYWYRQTLGQGPEFLTYFQNEAQLEKSRLLSDRFSAERPKGSFSTLEIQRTEQGDSAMYLCASSLGPPSGATQETQHFGDGTRLSIL.

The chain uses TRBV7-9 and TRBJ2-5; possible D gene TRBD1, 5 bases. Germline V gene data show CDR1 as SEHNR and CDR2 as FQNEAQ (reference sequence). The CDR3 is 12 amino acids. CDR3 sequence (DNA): TGTGCTAGACAGACTCCCTCGGAGACCCAGTACTTC. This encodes CARQTPSETQYF.

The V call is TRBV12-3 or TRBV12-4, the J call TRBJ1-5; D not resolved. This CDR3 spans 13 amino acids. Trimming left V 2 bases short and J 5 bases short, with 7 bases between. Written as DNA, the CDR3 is TGTGCCAGCAGTTTACGGATTGATCAGCCCCAGCATTTT. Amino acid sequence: CASSLRIDQPQHF.

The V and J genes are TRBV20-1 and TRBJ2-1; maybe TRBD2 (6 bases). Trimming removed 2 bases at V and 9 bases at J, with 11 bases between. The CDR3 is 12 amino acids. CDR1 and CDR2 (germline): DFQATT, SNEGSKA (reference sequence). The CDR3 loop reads CSARFLAIEQFF. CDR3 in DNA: TGCAGTGCTAGATTTCTAGCGATTGAGCAGTTCTTC.

The CDR3 coding sequence is TGTGCCAGCTCTGGGAGGGGAATCGGTGAGCAGTACTTC. Protein sequence: CASSGRGIGEQYF. The chain has TRBV2 and TRBJ2-7; 7 bases are a match to TRBD2. This CDR3 spans 13 amino acids. V lost 8 bases and J lost 7; bases outside the gene matches: 11. Germline loops: CDR1 SNHLY, CDR2 FYNNEI. Combining the CDR3 with reference TRBV2 and TRBJ2-7 gives the whole variable domain EPEVTQTPSHQVTQMGQEVILRCVPISNHLYFYWYRQILGQKVEFLVSFYNNEISEKSEIFDDQFSVERPDGSNFTLKIRSTKLEDSAMYFCASSGRGIGEQYFGPGTRLTVT.

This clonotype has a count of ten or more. In nucleotides, the CDR3 is TGCATGTTCTTGGTGTCTGCTGGGACCCAGTACTTC. This translates into CMFLVSAGTQYF. This chain uses TRBV20-1 with TRBJ2-5; D not certain. Germline V gene lookup returns CDR1 DFQATT and CDR2 SNEGSKA (reference sequence). The CDR3 covers 12 residues.

The DNA for the CDR3 is TGCAGCAGTGAGGAGGGACAGGGGATACGAGAGCAGTACTTC. Its translation is CSSEEGQGIREQYF. The chain couples TRBV29-1 to TRBJ2-7, with TRBD1 matching 10 bases. The CDR3 is made up of 14 amino acids. V was pared by 8 bases and J by 7 bases, with 14 bases of the junction left unmatched. Germline loops: CDR1 SQVTM, CDR2 ANQGSEA.

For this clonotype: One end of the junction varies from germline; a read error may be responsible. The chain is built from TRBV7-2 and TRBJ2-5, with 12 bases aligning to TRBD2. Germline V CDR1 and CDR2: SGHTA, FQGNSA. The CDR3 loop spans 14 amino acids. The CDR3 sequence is CASGLAGIQEIQYF. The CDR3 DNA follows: TGTGCCAGCGGACTAGCGGGGATCCAAGAGATCCAGTACTTC.

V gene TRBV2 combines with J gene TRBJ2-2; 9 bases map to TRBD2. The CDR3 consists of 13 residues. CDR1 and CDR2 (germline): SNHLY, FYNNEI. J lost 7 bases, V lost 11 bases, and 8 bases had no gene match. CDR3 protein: CAGSGSVGGELFF. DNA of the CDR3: TGTGCCGGTAGCGGGAGTGTCGGCGGGGAGCTGTTTTTT.

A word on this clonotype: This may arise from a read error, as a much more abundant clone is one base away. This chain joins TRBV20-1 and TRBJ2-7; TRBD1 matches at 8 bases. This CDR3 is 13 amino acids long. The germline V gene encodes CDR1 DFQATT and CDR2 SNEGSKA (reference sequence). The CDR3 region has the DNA TGCAGTGGAAACTCAGGGGGCATCTACGAGCATTACTTC. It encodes CSGNSGGIYEHYF.

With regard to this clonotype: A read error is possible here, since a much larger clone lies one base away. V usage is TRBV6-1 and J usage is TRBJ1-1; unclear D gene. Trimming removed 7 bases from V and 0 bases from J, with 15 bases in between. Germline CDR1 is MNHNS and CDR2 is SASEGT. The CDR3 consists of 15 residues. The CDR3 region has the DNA TGTGCCAGCATTTTGAGGGCACGCCTGAACACTGAAGCTTTCTTT. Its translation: CASILRARLNTEAFF.